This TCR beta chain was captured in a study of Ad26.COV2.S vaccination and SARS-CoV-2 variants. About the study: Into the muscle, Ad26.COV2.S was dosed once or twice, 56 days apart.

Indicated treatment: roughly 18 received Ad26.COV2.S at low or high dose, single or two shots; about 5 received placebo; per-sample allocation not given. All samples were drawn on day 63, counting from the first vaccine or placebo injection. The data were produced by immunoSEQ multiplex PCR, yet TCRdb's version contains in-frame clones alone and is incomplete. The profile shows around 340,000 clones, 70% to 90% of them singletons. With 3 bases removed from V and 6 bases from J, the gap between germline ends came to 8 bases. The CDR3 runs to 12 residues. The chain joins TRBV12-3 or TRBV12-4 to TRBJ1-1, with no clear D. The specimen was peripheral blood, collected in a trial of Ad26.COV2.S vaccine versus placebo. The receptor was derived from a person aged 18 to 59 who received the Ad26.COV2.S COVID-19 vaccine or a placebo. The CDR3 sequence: CASSFRRAEAFF. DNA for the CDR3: TGTGCCAGCAGTTTCAGGCGCGCTGAAGCTTTCTTT.